A selection of T cell receptor beta chains follows, all from one sample in a study of PD-1 blockade in classical Hodgkin lymphoma. Assay: immunoSEQ multiplex PCR; the TCRdb copy retains only in-frame clones and omits some. The data show over 50,000 clones, around nine tenths seen once. Sequenced material: peripheral blood mononuclear cells (PBMCs), taken before the fourth cycle of nivolumab. These TCRs come from a human donor with classical Hodgkin lymphoma. Each CDR3 is given with its conserved first and last residue. The D gene is left open where the match is weak. The listing skips clone size in some rows; elsewhere it reads once, few, many or a size class.

CDR3 DNA: TGTGCCAGCAGTGGGGACAGGGCCAACTATAATTCACCCCTCCACTTT
CDR3 protein: CASSGDRANYNSPLHF
D gene: TRBD1
J gene: TRBJ1-6
V gene: TRBV6-6
clone size: once

CDR3 DNA: TGTGCCAGCAGTTCGGGACAGATAGAATACAATGAGCAGTTCTTC
CDR3 protein: CASSSGQIEYNEQFF
D gene: TRBD1
J gene: TRBJ2-1
V gene: TRBV6-5
clone size: once

CDR3 DNA: TGTGCCTGGACGACAGGGGGGACCTACAATGAGCAGTTCTTC
CDR3 protein: CAWTTGGTYNEQFF
D gene: TRBD1
J gene: TRBJ2-1
V gene: TRBV30
clone size: .

CDR3 DNA: TGTGCCAGCAGCTTAGTGACTAGCGGGGGAGTCGGTGAGCAGTTCTTC
CDR3 protein: CASSLVTSGGVGEQFF
D gene: TRBD2
J gene: TRBJ2-1
V gene: TRBV11-2
clone size: .

CDR3 DNA: TGCAGCACTGGGGGTCAATGGATTACCTACGAGCAGTACTTC
CDR3 protein: CSTGGQWITYEQYF
D gene: .
J gene: TRBJ2-7
V gene: TRBV29-1
clone size: .

CDR3 DNA: TGTGCCAGCAGCTTAGAGTCGGTGAACACTGAAGCTTTCTTT
CDR3 protein: CASSLESVNTEAFF
D gene: .
J gene: TRBJ1-1
V gene: TRBV7-8
clone size: .

CDR3 DNA: TGCGCCAGCAGGCCCCTACCTCTAGCGGGGGGTCTCCAGTACTTC
CDR3 protein: CASRPLPLAGGLQYF
D gene: TRBD2
J gene: TRBJ2-5
V gene: TRBV5-1
clone size: .

CDR3 DNA: TGTGCCAGCAGCTTGGACAGAGGCGAGCAGTACTTC
CDR3 protein: CASSLDRGEQYF
D gene: .
J gene: TRBJ2-7
V gene: TRBV7-9
clone size: once

CDR3 DNA: TGTGCCAGCAGCCCGAACACTGAAGCTTTCTTT
CDR3 protein: CASSPNTEAFF
D gene: .
J gene: TRBJ1-1
V gene: TRBV6-6
clone size: .

CDR3 DNA: TGTGCCAGCAGCGCCGACAGGGGGTCTGCCTACGAGCAGTACTTC
CDR3 protein: CASSADRGSAYEQYF
D gene: TRBD1
J gene: TRBJ2-7
V gene: TRBV9
clone size: .

CDR3 DNA: TGCGCCAGCAGCTTGGACTACAATGAGCAGTTCTTC
CDR3 protein: CASSLDYNEQFF
D gene: .
J gene: TRBJ2-1
V gene: TRBV5-1
clone size: .

CDR3 DNA: TGCGCCAGCAGGGCTAGCGGGGGGGCCGAACCTACAGATACGCAGTATTTT
CDR3 protein: CASRASGGAEPTDTQYF
D gene: TRBD2
J gene: TRBJ2-3
V gene: TRBV10-1
clone size: .

CDR3 DNA: TGTGCCAGCAGCCCCCCGGAAAATGGGGGTGAGGACACTGAAGCTTTCTTT
CDR3 protein: CASSPPENGGEDTEAFF
D gene: .
J gene: TRBJ1-1
V gene: TRBV13
clone size: once

CDR3 DNA: TGCGCCAGCAGCCAAGATCCGGGGGGCTCCTACGAGCAGTACTTC
CDR3 protein: CASSQDPGGSYEQYF
D gene: TRBD2
J gene: TRBJ2-7
V gene: TRBV4-1
clone size: .

CDR3 DNA: TGTGCCAGCAGAGAGACTAGCGGGAGCACAGATACGCAGTATTTT
CDR3 protein: CASRETSGSTDTQYF
D gene: TRBD2
J gene: TRBJ2-3
V gene: TRBV27
clone size: .

CDR3 DNA: TGTGCCAGCAGTGACTCTGCCCAGGGGAACACTGAAGCTTTCTTT
CDR3 protein: CASSDSAQGNTEAFF
D gene: .
J gene: TRBJ1-1
V gene: TRBV6-5
clone size: .

CDR3 DNA: TGTGCCAGCGCCGGGACAGAGAGCAATCAGCCCCAGCATTTT
CDR3 protein: CASAGTESNQPQHF
D gene: TRBD1
J gene: TRBJ1-5
V gene: TRBV6-4
clone size: .

CDR3 DNA: TGTGCCAGTAGGGGGCTATACTCCTACGAGCAGTACTTC
CDR3 protein: CASRGLYSYEQYF
D gene: .
J gene: TRBJ2-7
V gene: TRBV19
clone size: .

CDR3 DNA: TGCGCCAGCAGCTTGTCCCCTGGCTATGGCTACACCTTC
CDR3 protein: CASSLSPGYGYTF
D gene: .
J gene: TRBJ1-2
V gene: TRBV5-1
clone size: .

CDR3 DNA: TGTGCCAGCAGGAAACAGGGGGTTAGCAATCAGCCCCAGCATTTT
CDR3 protein: CASRKQGVSNQPQHF
D gene: TRBD1
J gene: TRBJ1-5
V gene: TRBV28
clone size: .

CDR3 DNA: TGTGCCAGCAGTCGGGGGCAGAGCGATCAGCCCCAGCATTTT
CDR3 protein: CASSRGQSDQPQHF
D gene: .
J gene: TRBJ1-5
V gene: TRBV27
clone size: .

CDR3 DNA: TGCGCCAGCAGCTTGGGTCAGGGAAGGGAGAGCACTGAAGCTTTCTTT
CDR3 protein: CASSLGQGRESTEAFF
D gene: .
J gene: TRBJ1-1
V gene: TRBV5-1
clone size: .

CDR3 DNA: TGTGCCAGCAGCCTCGCACCGACAACGGGGGGCTCAGGGGTGGATACGCAGTATTTT
CDR3 protein: CASSLAPTTGGSGVDTQYF
D gene: .
J gene: TRBJ2-3
V gene: TRBV2
clone size: .

CDR3 DNA: TGCAGTGCTCCCCTTGTCGGGGAGCTGTTTTTT
CDR3 protein: CSAPLVGELFF
D gene: .
J gene: TRBJ2-2
V gene: TRBV20-1
clone size: .

CDR3 DNA: TGTGCCAGCAGCTTAGTCGACAATGAGCAGTTCTTC
CDR3 protein: CASSLVDNEQFF
D gene: .
J gene: TRBJ2-1
V gene: TRBV7-9
clone size: .

CDR3 DNA: TGCGCCAGTACCCCCGGACAGAACACTGAAGCTTTCTTT
CDR3 protein: CASTPGQNTEAFF
D gene: .
J gene: TRBJ1-1
V gene: TRBV5-1
clone size: .

CDR3 DNA: TGCGCCAGCGGAGAAGGAAAAGTCACAGATACGCAGTATTTT
CDR3 protein: CASGEGKVTDTQYF
D gene: .
J gene: TRBJ2-3
V gene: TRBV5-1
clone size: once

CDR3 DNA: TGTGCCAGCAGCCCAGGACGGGCAGACTACGAGCAGTACTTC
CDR3 protein: CASSPGRADYEQYF
D gene: .
J gene: TRBJ2-7
V gene: TRBV11-2
clone size: .

CDR3 DNA: TGTGCCAGCAGCTTATTCCTAGATCTAAATGAGCAGTTCTTC
CDR3 protein: CASSLFLDLNEQFF
D gene: .
J gene: TRBJ2-1
V gene: TRBV7-9
clone size: .

CDR3 DNA: TGCGCCAGCAGCTTCGGGTCGCCGGGAGATACGCAGTATTTT
CDR3 protein: CASSFGSPGDTQYF
D gene: .
J gene: TRBJ2-3
V gene: TRBV5-1
clone size: .

CDR3 DNA: TGTGCCAGCAGTTACTGCCAGGGATATCAGCCCCAGCATTTT
CDR3 protein: CASSYCQGYQPQHF
D gene: .
J gene: TRBJ1-5
V gene: TRBV6-5
clone size: .

CDR3 DNA: TGCGCCAGCAGCTTGGGGACAGGGGTCACCGGGGAGCTGTTTTTT
CDR3 protein: CASSLGTGVTGELFF
D gene: TRBD1
J gene: TRBJ2-2
V gene: TRBV5-1
clone size: .

CDR3 DNA: TGTGCCAGCAGCTTTAGGACTAGCAATGAGCAGTTCTTC
CDR3 protein: CASSFRTSNEQFF
D gene: TRBD2
J gene: TRBJ2-1
V gene: TRBV5-4
clone size: .

CDR3 DNA: TGCGCCAGCAGCGTCCAAGCGGGGGGGAGGCAAGAGACCCAGTACTTC
CDR3 protein: CASSVQAGGRQETQYF
D gene: TRBD2
J gene: TRBJ2-5
V gene: TRBV5-1
clone size: .

CDR3 DNA: TGTGCCAGTAGTACGGGGTACAATGAGCAGTTCTTC
CDR3 protein: CASSTGYNEQFF
D gene: .
J gene: TRBJ2-1
V gene: TRBV19
clone size: .

CDR3 DNA: TGTGCCAGCAGCCCCAACAGGGGGGCCTACGAGCAGTACTTC
CDR3 protein: CASSPNRGAYEQYF
D gene: TRBD1
J gene: TRBJ2-7
V gene: TRBV7-6
clone size: .

CDR3 DNA: TGTGCCAGCAGCGCGGCGGGACAAGCCTATGGCTACACCTTC
CDR3 protein: CASSAAGQAYGYTF
D gene: .
J gene: TRBJ1-2
V gene: TRBV9
clone size: .

CDR3 DNA: TGCGCCAGCAGCCATCAACCCTTGGGGGAGGGAGAGACCCAGTACTTC
CDR3 protein: CASSHQPLGEGETQYF
D gene: TRBD2
J gene: TRBJ2-5
V gene: TRBV5-1
clone size: .

CDR3 DNA: TGTGCCAGCAAGGGGGGCACAGATACGCAGTATTTT
CDR3 protein: CASKGGTDTQYF
D gene: .
J gene: TRBJ2-3
V gene: TRBV2
clone size: once

CDR3 DNA: TGCAGCGTTGAATGGCATCTTAGCACAGATACGCAGTATTTT
CDR3 protein: CSVEWHLSTDTQYF
D gene: .
J gene: TRBJ2-3
V gene: TRBV29-1
clone size: .

CDR3 DNA: TGTGCCAGTATTGGAGTGCCATTTAATCAGCCCCAGCATTTT
CDR3 protein: CASIGVPFNQPQHF
D gene: .
J gene: TRBJ1-5
V gene: TRBV19
clone size: .

CDR3 DNA: TGTGCCAGCAGCCTACAGGTCCCAAACTCTGGAAACACCATATATTTT
CDR3 protein: CASSLQVPNSGNTIYF
D gene: .
J gene: TRBJ1-3
V gene: TRBV7-8
clone size: .

CDR3 DNA: TGTGCCAGCAGATCCCTGGGACAACCGGGGGGTGGCTACACCTTC
CDR3 protein: CASRSLGQPGGGYTF
D gene: .
J gene: TRBJ1-2
V gene: TRBV27
clone size: .

CDR3 DNA: TGTGCCAGCAGTTGGGGGGACTCCCGCTCCTACGAGCAGTACTTC
CDR3 protein: CASSWGDSRSYEQYF
D gene: .
J gene: TRBJ2-7
V gene: TRBV6-6
clone size: once

CDR3 DNA: TGTGCCAGCAGCCCTGGGGGTCAAAACACCGGGGAGCTGTTTTTT
CDR3 protein: CASSPGGQNTGELFF
D gene: .
J gene: TRBJ2-2
V gene: TRBV28
clone size: .

CDR3 DNA: TGTGCCTGGAGCGTCGTGGCCAACGGGGGCGGCTACACCTTC
CDR3 protein: CAWSVVANGGGYTF
D gene: .
J gene: TRBJ1-2
V gene: TRBV30
clone size: .

CDR3 DNA: TGTGCCAGCAGGAACCCACGGACGGACTTCTATGGCTACACCTTC
CDR3 protein: CASRNPRTDFYGYTF
D gene: .
J gene: TRBJ1-2
V gene: TRBV2
clone size: .

CDR3 DNA: TGTGCCAGCAGCCCGGGTCCCGGGACTTCCCATCCAACCTACGAGCAGTACTTC
CDR3 protein: CASSPGPGTSHPTYEQYF
D gene: .
J gene: TRBJ2-7
V gene: TRBV9
clone size: .

CDR3 DNA: TGTGCCAGCAGCTCCCGGGACAGGGGGAACAATGAGCAGTTCTTC
CDR3 protein: CASSSRDRGNNEQFF
D gene: TRBD1
J gene: TRBJ2-1
V gene: TRBV11-3
clone size: .

CDR3 DNA: TGTGCCAGCAGAGGGGGGAGGGCGGACACCGGGGAGCTGTTTTTT
CDR3 protein: CASRGGRADTGELFF
D gene: .
J gene: TRBJ2-2
V gene: TRBV6-5
clone size: once

CDR3 DNA: TGTGCCATCATGAGGGACAGGGGCACCGGGGAGCTGTTTTTT
CDR3 protein: CAIMRDRGTGELFF
D gene: TRBD1
J gene: TRBJ2-2
V gene: TRBV10-3
clone size: .

CDR3 DNA: TGTGCCAGCAGCCCCCAAGCCCTAGCGGGGGCCCTCACAGATACGCAGTATTTT
CDR3 protein: CASSPQALAGALTDTQYF
D gene: TRBD2
J gene: TRBJ2-3
V gene: TRBV13
clone size: .

CDR3 DNA: TGCGCCAGCAGCTTGGACGGTGTGCCCCAGCATTTT
CDR3 protein: CASSLDGVPQHF
D gene: .
J gene: TRBJ1-5
V gene: TRBV5-1
clone size: .

CDR3 DNA: TGTGCCAGCAGTCCCGGGGGGGACGGCTCCTACGAGCAGTACTTC
CDR3 protein: CASSPGGDGSYEQYF
D gene: TRBD2
J gene: TRBJ2-7
V gene: TRBV27
clone size: once

CDR3 DNA: TGTGCCAGCAGTCAGGAAGACAGGAACTCTGGAAACACCATATATTTT
CDR3 protein: CASSQEDRNSGNTIYF
D gene: .
J gene: TRBJ1-3
V gene: TRBV4-2
clone size: .

CDR3 DNA: TGTGCCAGCAGCTTTCCCGGGACAGGGGGCGGATCACCCCTCCACTTT
CDR3 protein: CASSFPGTGGGSPLHF
D gene: TRBD1
J gene: TRBJ1-6
V gene: TRBV7-9
clone size: .

CDR3 DNA: TGTGCCAGCAGCCCGGGAAGGAGGAACACTGAAGCTTTCTTT
CDR3 protein: CASSPGRRNTEAFF
D gene: .
J gene: TRBJ1-1
V gene: TRBV11-3
clone size: .

CDR3 DNA: TGTGCCAGCAGTGAATGGGGGGGCCTGGGTCAGCCCCAGCATTTT
CDR3 protein: CASSEWGGLGQPQHF
D gene: .
J gene: TRBJ1-5
V gene: TRBV2
clone size: few

CDR3 DNA: TGTGCCAGCAGTGACGAGTTCTCTGGAAACACCATATATTTT
CDR3 protein: CASSDEFSGNTIYF
D gene: .
J gene: TRBJ1-3
V gene: TRBV9
clone size: .